These 32 T cell receptor beta chains were sequenced from one sample in a study of OX40 agonist ivuxolimab in advanced cancers. This table comes from immunoSEQ multiplex PCR, and its TCRdb copy is limited to in-frame clones, with some not included. The table lists fewer than 55,000 clones, approximately 80% of them singletons. Sequencing used CD4+ or CD8+ T cells sorted from blood, obtained in a trial of the OX40 agonist ivuxolimab. The receptors stem from an adult with an advanced solid tumor such as melanoma, head and neck, liver or kidney cancer.

The chain employs TRBV19 and TRBJ2-5; 10 nucleotides match TRBD1. J was trimmed by 6 bases and V by 6 bases; bases with no gene match: 13. CDR3 length: 16 residues. Germline V gene lookup returns CDR1 LNHDA and CDR2 SQIVND (reference sequence). CDR3 residues: CASRQTGTGAGKTQYF. Written as DNA, the CDR3 is TGTGCCAGTAGACAAACCGGGACAGGGGCGGGTAAGACCCAGTACTTC.

The chain has TRBV5-5 and TRBJ2-5; the match to TRBD2 covers 7 bases. Germline CDR1 reads SGHKS; CDR2 reads YYEKEE (reference sequence). CDR3 length: 14 amino acids. Trimming cost V 1 base and J 2 bases; bases outside gene matches: 2. DNA for the CDR3: TGTGCCAGCAGCTTGCGGACTAGACAAGAGACCCAGTACTTC. It yields the protein CASSLRTRQETQYF.

V gene TRBV19 combines with J gene TRBJ2-6; TRBD1 matches at 8 bases. CDR1 and CDR2 from the germline V gene are LNHDA and SQIVND (reference sequence). The CDR3 length is 20 residues. Trimming removed 4 bases from V and 0 bases from J; junction bases left unmatched: 14. The CDR3: CASSTPWTGLISSGANVLTF. In DNA, the CDR3 is TGTGCCAGTAGTACCCCATGGACAGGGCTTATTAGCTCTGGGGCCAACGTCCTGACTTTC.

The chain is built from TRBV5-4 and TRBJ1-4; 12 positions agree with TRBD1. The junction had 5 bases not matched to a gene; V was cut back by 4 bases and J by 7 bases. CDR1 SGHNT and CDR2 YYREEE come from the germline V gene (reference sequence). The CDR3 runs to 15 residues. The CDR3 DNA reads TGTGCCAGCAGCGGCGGGACAGGGGGCGTTGAAAAACTGTTTTTT. Amino acid sequence: CASSGGTGGVEKLFF. The variable domain in full, completed from reference TRBV5-4 and TRBJ1-4, reads ETGVTQSPTHLIKTRGQQVTLRCSSQSGHNTVSWYQQALGQGPQFIFQYYREEENGRGNFPPRFSGLQFPNYSSELNVNALELDDSALYLCASSGGTGGVEKLFFGSGTQLSVL.

V gene TRBV6-1 combines with J gene TRBJ1-2; D is ambiguous. V was pared by 8 bases and J by 2 bases, with 12 bases between. From germline, CDR1 is MNHNS and CDR2 SASEGT. This CDR3 contains 13 residues. The CDR3, as DNA: TGTGCCAGCGCAGGAGGCCAGAACTATGGCTACACCTTC. The encoded protein is CASAGGQNYGYTF.

The rearrangement joins TRBV28 to TRBJ2-7, with D tentatively TRBD1 (5 bases). Trimming left V 2 bases short and J 1 base short, with 12 bases between. Per the germline V gene, CDR1 is MDHEN and CDR2 is SYDVKM. The CDR3 is made up of 15 amino acids. The CDR3 loop is CASSLRGARSYEQYF. The CDR3 DNA is TGTGCCAGCAGTTTAAGGGGTGCCCGTTCCTACGAGCAGTACTTC.

The rearrangement joins TRBV7-8 to TRBJ1-4; tentative D call: TRBD1 (5 bases). V was clipped by 4 bases and J by 4 bases, with 10 bases between them. Germline V gives CDR1 SGHVS, CDR2 FQNEAQ. The CDR3 has 14 residues. CDR3 sequence: CASSYQGDNEKLFF. In DNA, the CDR3 is TGTGCCAGCAGCTACCAGGGAGATAATGAAAAACTGTTTTTT.

This chain connects TRBV6-6 to TRBJ1-1; weak D call: TRBD1 (6 bases). The CDR3 runs 12 residues. CDR1 and CDR2 (germline): MNHNY, SVGAGI (reference sequence). The germline V and J ends were trimmed by 6 bases and 7 bases, with 12 bases remaining between them. The CDR3 DNA reads as TGTGCCAGCAGCCGAGGACAGTTTGAAGCTTTCTTT. This translates into CASSRGQFEAFF.

The chain couples TRBV5-1 to TRBJ2-1; 7 bases map to TRBD2. The CDR3 has 17 amino acids. V lost 0 bases, J lost 1 base, and 7 bases stayed unmatched. Germline CDR1 reads SGHRS; CDR2 reads YFSETQ. The CDR3 bases are TGCGCCAGCAGCTTGGTCCGGGGGGTTGGTTCCTACAATGAGCAGTTCTTC. This gives the protein CASSLVRGVGSYNEQFF.

The chain links TRBV6-5 to TRBJ2-7, with 13 bases that match TRBD2. Germline CDR1 reads MNHEY; CDR2 reads SVGAGI. The CDR3 runs 15 residues. V shed 6 bases and J 6 bases; nucleotides not matched to a gene: 8. The CDR3 region is CASSRGLAGAVEQYF. CDR3 DNA sequence: TGTGCCAGCAGCCGAGGACTAGCGGGAGCTGTCGAGCAGTACTTC.

This chain joins TRBV5-1 and TRBJ2-5, with a possible D match to TRBD1 (5 bases). The CDR3 consists of 13 residues. Germline loops: CDR1 SGHRS, CDR2 YFSETQ. The germline V and J ends were trimmed by 5 bases and 5 bases, with 13 bases remaining between them. The CDR3 protein is CASSMTKGETQYF. The CDR3 coding sequence is TGCGCCAGCAGTATGACCAAGGGGGAGACCCAGTACTTC.

The V and J genes are TRBV6-1 and TRBJ1-1, with D tentatively TRBD1 (5 bases). CDR1 is MNHNS and CDR2 is SASEGT in the germline V gene. V was clipped by 6 bases and J by 2 bases, with 7 bases between them. This CDR3 is built from 12 residues. This CDR3 reads CASRWGNTEAFF. DNA of the CDR3: TGTGCCAGCAGGTGGGGCAACACTGAAGCTTTCTTT.

The rearrangement links TRBV30 to TRBJ1-3; unclear D gene. The CDR3 loop spans 12 amino acids. Trimming cost V 2 bases and J 8 bases, with 10 bases left between them. Per the germline V gene, CDR1 is GTSNPN and CDR2 is SVGIG (reference sequence). The CDR3 DNA reads TGTGCCTGGAGTCTAGTTGGGGACACCATATATTTT. Its protein is CAWSLVGDTIYF.

The CDR3 is CASSFGGGNTEAFF. The CDR3 DNA reads as TGCGCCAGCAGCTTTGGGGGTGGGAACACTGAAGCTTTCTTT. The J gene is TRBJ1-1, the V gene TRBV5-1; maybe TRBD1 (5 bases). This CDR3 spans 14 amino acids. The V end lost 2 bases, the J end lost 1 base, and 9 bases lay between the germline ends. CDR1 is SGHRS, CDR2 YFSETQ, per germline.

This chain uses TRBV15 with TRBJ2-1; D possibly uses TRBD1 or TRBD2 (5 bases each). The CDR3 sequence is 15 residues long. The V and J ends lost 0 bases and 6 bases respectively, with 12 bases between them. The germline V gene has CDR1 LNHNV and CDR2 YYDKDF (reference sequence). CDR3 region: CATSRDPGAANEQFF. The CDR3, as DNA: TGTGCCACCAGCAGAGATCCCGGGGCTGCCAATGAGCAGTTCTTC.

The count of this clone is one. The V and J genes are TRBV6-6 and TRBJ2-5; 9 bases are shared with TRBD1. This CDR3 has 14 residues. After removal of 6 bases from V and 4 bases from J, the junction contained 6 bases not matched to a gene. The germline gives CDR1 MNHNY, CDR2 SVGAGI (reference sequence). The CDR3 region has the DNA TGTGCCAGCAGGGCACAGGGGGCTCGAGAGACCCAGTACTTC. Translation: CASRAQGARETQYF.

The V call is TRBV5-5, the J call TRBJ1-5; 11 nucleotides agree with TRBD1. The CDR3 totals 15 residues. The V gene's germline CDR1 is SGHKS and CDR2 YYEKEE (reference sequence). V lost 2 bases, J lost 7 bases, and 5 bases stayed unmatched. DNA for the CDR3: TGTGCCAGCAGCTTTAGGACAGGGGGCGGACAGCCCCAGCATTTT. This translates into CASSFRTGGGQPQHF. The whole variable domain, filled in from reference TRBV5-5 and TRBJ1-5, reads DAGVTQSPTHLIKTRGQQVTLRCSPISGHKSVSWYQQVLGQGPQFIFQYYEKEERGRGNFPDRFSARQFPNYSSELNVNALLLGDSALYLCASSFRTGGGQPQHFGDGTRLSIL.

V gene TRBV2 combines with J gene TRBJ2-1, with 7 bases fitting TRBD1. The CDR3 has 15 amino acids. V gave up 4 bases and J gave up 1 base; unmatched junction bases: 4. Germline CDR1 is SNHLY and CDR2 is FYNNEI. The CDR3 sequence is CASSGQQGSYNEQFF. The CDR3 nucleotides are TGTGCCAGCAGTGGTCAACAGGGGTCCTACAATGAGCAGTTCTTC.

This chain joins TRBV18 and TRBJ1-1; D gene unclear. This CDR3 has 12 residues. The germline V gene encodes CDR1 KGHSH and CDR2 LQKENI. V was cut by 2 bases and J by 1 base, with 2 bases left in between. The CDR3 nucleotides read TGTGCCAGCTCACCAGGGAACACTGAAGCTTTCTTT. Amino acid sequence: CASSPGNTEAFF.

V usage is TRBV5-4 and J usage is TRBJ2-5; 9 bases are a match to TRBD2. The V gene's germline CDR1 is SGHNT and CDR2 YYREEE (reference sequence). The trim removed 4 bases at V and 3 bases at J, leaving 13 bases unmatched. The CDR3 contains 17 residues. The CDR3 DNA reads as TGTGCCAGCAGCAGCCGAGGTGCGGGGGGGCCGAAAGAGACCCAGTACTTC. This gives the protein CASSSRGAGGPKETQYF.

The chain couples TRBV11-2 to TRBJ2-6; D not certain. The CDR3 has 14 amino acids. V was clipped by 0 bases and J by 7 bases, with 7 bases between them. CDR1 SGHAT and CDR2 FQNNGV come from the germline V gene. The chain's CDR3 is CASSLDGLANVLTF. For the CDR3, the DNA is TGTGCCAGCAGCTTAGATGGGTTAGCCAACGTCCTGACTTTC.

The CDR3 sequence is CASSLDKVVSYNEQFF. In DNA form, the CDR3 reads TGTGCCAGCAGCTTAGACAAGGTAGTCTCCTACAATGAGCAGTTCTTC. The chain carries TRBV7-9 and TRBJ2-1, with D hard to call. Germline V gene lookup returns CDR1 SEHNR and CDR2 FQNEAQ (reference sequence). The CDR3 contains 16 residues. V gave up 1 base and J gave up 0 bases, with 10 bases separating them. Filled out from reference TRBV7-9 and TRBJ2-1, the complete variable domain reads DTGVSQNPRHKITKRGQNVTFRCDPISEHNRLYWYRQTLGQGPEFLTYFQNEAQLEKSRLLSDRFSAERPKGSFSTLEIQRTEQGDSAMYLCASSLDKVVSYNEQFFGPGTRLTVL.

The chain couples TRBV12-5 to TRBJ1-5; 8 bases fit TRBD1. The CDR3 runs 17 residues. J was trimmed by 3 bases and V by 3 bases; bases with no gene match: 10. Germline loops: CDR1 LGHNT, CDR2 FRNRAP. The CDR3 protein is CASGFWSTGVYNQPQHF. The CDR3 DNA is TGTGCTAGTGGTTTTTGGTCGACAGGGGTCTACAATCAGCCCCAGCATTTT.

V usage is TRBV2 and J usage is TRBJ2-5; D gene uncertain. Deletions cut 10 bases from V and 5 bases from J, with 17 bases between. This CDR3 has 13 residues. CDR1 is SNHLY and CDR2 is FYNNEI in the germline V gene. The CDR3 bases are TGTGCCACCTCCGGTGGGCAGGTTGAGACCCAGTACTTC. This translates into CATSGGQVETQYF.

The rearrangement links TRBV27 to TRBJ2-1; D may be TRBD2 (5 bases). Trimming took off 6 bases at V and 8 bases at J, with 20 bases between the two ends. The V gene's germline CDR1 is MNHEY and CDR2 SMNVEV (reference sequence). The CDR3 length is 15 residues. CDR3 sequence reads: CASRSPSRGGDEQFF. The CDR3, as DNA: TGTGCCAGCAGATCGCCCTCACGGGGTGGCGATGAGCAGTTCTTC.

The genes are TRBV29-1 and TRBJ1-1; D unclear. This CDR3 spans 11 amino acids. V was clipped by 7 bases and J by 6 bases, with 12 bases between them. Germline lookup yields CDR1 SQVTM and CDR2 ANQGSEA. The CDR3 coding sequence is TGCAGCGCCTGGGAAGCCCCTGAAGCTTTCTTT. The encoded protein is CSAWEAPEAFF.

CDR3 sequence (DNA): TGCGCCAGCAGCTTGGTGACTAGCGCACAAGAGACCCAGTACTTC. Amino acid sequence: CASSLVTSAQETQYF. V usage is TRBV5-1 and J usage is TRBJ2-5, with TRBD2 matching 8 bases. CDR1 is SGHRS and CDR2 is YFSETQ in the germline V gene. The CDR3 contains 15 residues. With 0 bases clipped from V and 2 bases from J, the junction kept 3 bases outside the gene matches. Full variable domain (missing parts from reference TRBV5-1 and TRBJ2-5): KAGVTQTPRYLIKTRGQQVTLSCSPISGHRSVSWYQQTPGQGLQFLFEYFSETQRNKGNFPGRFSGRQFSNSRSEMNVSTLELGDSALYLCASSLVTSAQETQYFGPGTRLLVL.

The V and J genes are TRBV27 and TRBJ2-7, with no clear D. V shed 4 bases and J shed 7 bases, with 8 bases lying between them. The CDR3 consists of 11 residues. The V gene's germline CDR1 is MNHEY and CDR2 SMNVEV (reference sequence). DNA of the CDR3: TGTGCCAGCAGTTCATTAGGGGAGCAGTACTTC. It codes for CASSSLGEQYF.

The CDR3 protein is CASTTSTTGYPLEAFF. CDR3 bases: TGTGCCAGTACTACGTCGACGACAGGGTATCCACTCGAAGCTTTCTTT. The chain couples TRBV19 to TRBJ1-1, with 7 bases fitting TRBD1. The J segment lost 8 bases and the V segment lost 7 bases, leaving 19 bases of the junction unmatched. The V gene's germline CDR1 is LNHDA and CDR2 SQIVND (reference sequence). The length of the CDR3 is 16 residues.

V usage is TRBV6-1 and J usage is TRBJ1-4, with D possibly matching TRBD1 (6 bases). Trimming cost V 6 bases and J 4 bases, with 12 bases left between them. Germline V CDR1 and CDR2: MNHNS, SASEGT. The CDR3 has 14 residues. The CDR3 protein is CASRMDSINEKLFF. CDR3 nucleotides: TGTGCCAGCAGGATGGACAGTATTAATGAAAAACTGTTTTTT.

This chain connects TRBV7-8 to TRBJ2-2; D is undetermined. Deletions cut 6 bases from V and 3 bases from J, with 20 bases between. The CDR3 is made up of 17 amino acids. Per the germline V gene, CDR1 is SGHVS and CDR2 is FQNEAQ. CDR3 protein: CASSSWTDSLYTGELFF. DNA of the CDR3: TGTGCCAGCAGTTCCTGGACGGATTCATTGTACACCGGGGAGCTGTTTTTT. Looking up the rest from reference TRBV7-8 and TRBJ2-2 gives the full variable domain: GAGVSQSPRYKVAKRGQDVALRCDPISGHVSLFWYQQALGQGPEFLTYFQNEAQLDKSGLPSDRFFAERPEGSVSTLKIQRTQQEDSAVYLCASSSWTDSLYTGELFFGEGSRLTVL.

In this sample, this clone turned up a few times. The V and J genes are TRBV5-1 and TRBJ2-1, with TRBD2 as a possible D gene (5 bases). V dropped 0 bases and J dropped 5 bases, with 12 bases sitting between them. The CDR3 totals 15 residues. The germline V gene has CDR1 SGHRS and CDR2 YFSETQ. The CDR3 sequence is CASSLAPAANNEQFF. CDR3 sequence (DNA): TGCGCCAGCAGCTTGGCCCCAGCGGCTAACAATGAGCAGTTCTTC.